The 13 T cell receptor beta chains below come from one sample, sequenced in a study of T-cell memory formation after mild COVID-19. A single record per CDR3 protein comes from TCRdb applying MiXCR to the 5' RACE reads. This table holds 300,000 to 400,000 distinct CDR3 sequences, about 16% found once. The sample consisted of PBMCs or a T cell subset sorted from them (not recorded which). The receptor source for this set is a man aged 18 to 29 who had mild COVID-19 (a few samples of this study predate the infection). Cell type and time point are not known.

The table lists this clonotype with a few counts. V gene TRBV3-1 combines with J gene TRBJ2-7, with D perhaps TRBD2 (7 bases). Germline V gene data show CDR1 as LGHDT and CDR2 as YNNKEL (reference sequence). This CDR3 spans 15 amino acids. Trimming pared 4 bases from V and 2 bases from J, leaving 15 bases between. This CDR3 is CASSPGAGAPYEQYF. The CDR3 DNA follows: TGTGCCAGCAGCCCGGGGGCGGGGGCCCCCTACGAGCAGTACTTC.

This clonotype was observed at least ten times. The chain has TRBV9 and TRBJ2-1; tentative D call: TRBD2 (6 bases). The V end lost 0 bases, the J end lost 0 bases, and 7 bases lay between the germline ends. This CDR3 is 15 amino acids long. Germline CDR1 and CDR2: SGDLS and YYNGEE. CDR3 region: CASSVAGDSYNEQFF. CDR3 nucleotide sequence: TGTGCCAGCAGCGTAGCGGGGGACTCCTACAATGAGCAGTTCTTC.

This clonotype has ten or more counts. The V gene is TRBV5-1, the J gene TRBJ2-4; possible D gene TRBD2, 7 bases. This CDR3 comprises 17 residues. The germline CDR1 and CDR2 sequences are SGHRS and YFSETQ. Trimming took 1 base from V and 3 from J, leaving 17 bases between them. The CDR3 bases are TGCGCCAGCAGCTTGTTGTGGCGGGGGCCTGACAAAAACATTCAGTACTTC. Translating it yields CASSLLWRGPDKNIQYF.

The chain is built from TRBV9 and TRBJ1-6; D unresolved. This CDR3 contains 14 residues. V dropped 4 bases and J dropped 5 bases, with 10 bases sitting between them. Germline loops: CDR1 SGDLS, CDR2 YYNGEE. CDR3 nucleotides: TGTGCCAGCAGCCCGCCGGTCCATAATTCACCCCTCCACTTT. Residues: CASSPPVHNSPLHF.

The chain has TRBV4-3 and TRBJ1-2, with 11 positions matching TRBD1. CDR1 and CDR2 (germline): LGHNA, YSLEER. The CDR3 totals 15 residues. The junction had 9 bases not matched to a gene; V was cut back by 4 bases and J by 8 bases. The chain's CDR3 is CASSPIGQGAGGYTF. Here the CDR3 DNA reads TGCGCCAGCAGCCCGATCGGACAGGGGGCTGGCGGCTACACCTTC.

The chain employs TRBV7-2 and TRBJ1-3; D possibly corresponds to TRBD1 (5 bases). CDR1 and CDR2 from the germline V gene are SGHTA and FQGNSA. Trimming left V 1 base short and J 2 bases short, with 12 bases between. CDR3 length: 16 amino acids. CDR3: CASSLGPGGAGNTIYF. CDR3 nucleotides: TGTGCCAGCAGCTTAGGGCCGGGGGGGGCTGGAAACACCATATATTTT.

The chain couples TRBV12-3 or TRBV12-4 to TRBJ1-4; the D is unclear. This CDR3 spans 13 amino acids. Deletions cut 8 bases from V and 8 bases from J, with 15 bases between. CDR3 sequence reads: CASSIEGSEKLFF. The CDR3 DNA sequence: TGTGCCAGCTCGATAGAGGGATCCGAAAAACTGTTTTTT.

This clonotype was found many times. V gene TRBV25-1 combines with J gene TRBJ2-3, with 11 bases identical to TRBD2. The J segment lost 5 bases and the V segment lost 2 bases, leaving 0 bases of the junction unmatched. CDR3 length: 14 residues. Per the germline V gene, CDR1 is MGHDK and CDR2 is SYGVNS. The chain's CDR3 is CASSETSGGDTQYF. The CDR3 coding sequence is TGTGCCAGCAGTGAAACTAGCGGGGGAGATACGCAGTATTTT.

The sample holds a few counts of this clonotype. The gene calls are TRBV7-2 and TRBJ2-3; 9 bases match TRBD1. The germline CDR1 and CDR2 sequences are SGHTA and FQGNSA. The CDR3 is 21 amino acids. The V gene end was trimmed by 1 base and the J gene end by 3 bases; junction bases not matched to a gene: 20. CDR3 in DNA: TGTGCCAGCAGCTTAGGCAGACTGGGACAGGGAATAATATCACGGACAGATACGCAGTATTTT. The encoded protein is CASSLGRLGQGIISRTDTQYF.

This clonotype has a handful of counts. The chain links TRBV19 to TRBJ2-2; 10 positions agree with TRBD2. The junction had 6 bases not matched to a gene; V was cut back by 10 bases and J by 4 bases. This CDR3 spans 14 amino acids. From germline, CDR1 is LNHDA and CDR2 SQIVND (reference sequence). CDR3 region: CATSAGGPTGELFF. CDR3 coding DNA: TGTGCCACCTCAGCGGGGGGGCCCACCGGGGAGCTGTTTTTT.

This clonotype was recorded a few times. The junction does not match germline at one end; this may be a read error. The CDR3 sequence: CSVEAGGRSF. In DNA form, the CDR3 reads TGCAGCGTTGAGGCGGGGGGTAGGTCCTTC. The rearrangement links TRBV29-1 to TRBJ2-5; TRBD2 matches 8 bases. Germline loops: CDR1 SQVTM, CDR2 ANQGSEA. The length of the CDR3 is 10 residues.

The chain recombines TRBV7-9 with TRBJ1-3; 7 bases line up with TRBD1. The CDR3 consists of 15 residues. The junction had 3 bases not matched to a gene; V was cut back by 0 bases and J by 4 bases. CDR1 and CDR2 (germline): SEHNR, FQNEAQ (reference sequence). The chain's CDR3 is CASSLARQGGNTIYF. CDR3 sequence (DNA): TGTGCCAGCAGCTTAGCACGACAGGGCGGAAACACCATATATTTT. Combining the CDR3 with reference TRBV7-9 and TRBJ1-3 gives the whole variable domain DTGVSQNPRHKITKRGQNVTFRCDPISEHNRLYWYRQTLGQGPEFLTYFQNEAQLEKSRLLSDRFSAERPKGSFSTLEIQRTEQGDSAMYLCASSLARQGGNTIYFGEGSWLTVV.

This clonotype was found a few times. The CDR3 loop is CASSETGGPTEAFF. CDR3 nucleotides: TGTGCCAGCAGCGAGACAGGGGGCCCCACTGAAGCTTTCTTT. This chain joins TRBV7-8 and TRBJ1-1, with 10 nucleotides matching TRBD1. Germline loops: CDR1 SGHVS, CDR2 FQNEAQ. This CDR3 is 14 amino acids long. The trim removed 5 bases at V and 4 bases at J, leaving 4 bases unmatched.